Listed below are T cell receptor beta chains from one sample, sequenced in a study of PD-L1 blockade in urothelial cancer. The table came from immunoSEQ multiplex PCR; TCRdb's copy has only in-frame clones and leaves some out. The sample yields about 130,000 clones, 86% seen once. The specimen comprised PBMCs, sampled around atezolizumab (anti-PD-L1) treatment. Receptors were obtained from a man aged 50 to 59 with urothelial cancer. The conserved cysteine and the conserved F or W are not part of the CDR3 here. Not all rows give a size; the values are once, few, many and, for expanded clones, a class.

TRBV25-1	-	TRBJ1-4	ASSDPGVGYEKLF
TRBV5-1	-	TRBJ2-7	ASSLFYTEDEQY
TRBV30	-	TRBJ2-3	AWSAGTSTPDTQY
TRBV30	-	TRBJ1-4	AWSFTMPATNEKLF
TRBV4-2	-	TRBJ2-2	ASSPPRWGGGDTGELF
TRBV4-1	-	TRBJ1-5	ASSQGASNQPQH
TRBV11-1	once	TRBJ1-1	ASSLGRGRWTEAF
TRBV27	-	TRBJ2-1	ASSIPGTSGSSEQF
TRBV4-1	-	TRBJ1-5	ASSQRPGQGSNQPQH
TRBV5-6	-	TRBJ1-2	ASSRTDRYYGYT
TRBV4-1	few	TRBJ2-2	ASRPSGSSFGELF
TRBV11-2	-	TRBJ2-1	ASSLVGGSYNEQF
TRBV19	-	TRBJ2-5	ASSTWDRHQETQY
TRBV11-2	-	TRBJ1-5	ASSLGGYSNQPQH
TRBV27	few	TRBJ2-2	ASSFGTSGTGELF
TRBV6-1	-	TRBJ1-2	ASSELLAGSGYGYT
TRBV5-1	once	TRBJ2-7	ASSLDQKLRY
TRBV18	-	TRBJ2-6	ASSRQGIGANVLT
TRBV28	-	TRBJ1-5	ASSLRLFSNQPQH
TRBV5-1	-	TRBJ2-1	ASSSGASGRNEQF
TRBV9	few	TRBJ2-1	ASSGRVGINRNEQF
TRBV5-1	few	TRBJ2-6	ASSTLTRASGANVLT
TRBV6-6	-	TRBJ1-2	ASSRTGQGGYT
TRBV6-5	-	TRBJ1-5	ASSSVNQPQH
TRBV4-1	once	TRBJ2-5	ASSQVGQGAGETQY
TRBV9	once	TRBJ2-2	ASSRTQLDPGELF
TRBV29-1	-	TRBJ1-2	SVEGGPGYT
TRBV11-2	-	TRBJ2-1	ASSFTSGNPSEQF
TRBV11-1	-	TRBJ2-5	ASSLELARETQY
TRBV19	-	TRBJ2-1	ASSTSVAREQF
TRBV5-6	-	TRBJ1-1	ASSLARIRDTEAF
TRBV7-8	few	TRBJ2-1	ASSSPRGEQF
TRBV19	-	TRBJ1-4	ASSPGRPTKGDNEKLF
TRBV30	-	TRBJ2-7	AWTSGRIPHEQY
TRBV10-3	-	TRBJ1-3	AIAPSKRGGDTIY
TRBV25-1	-	TRBJ2-5	ASSEYTSAETQY
TRBV7-2	-	TRBJ2-5	ASSLGGNVVTQY
TRBV19	-	TRBJ1-2	ATNAQGSNGGYT
TRBV18	-	TRBJ1-4	ASSGGINEKLF
TRBV19	-	TRBJ2-7	ASPRSNREPRTSGTGTYEQY
TRBV5-1	-	TRBJ2-1	ASSLTSGRAGEQF
TRBV27	-	TRBJ2-5	ASSRGGAETQY
TRBV2	-	TRBJ2-5	ASSEGQTQY
TRBV19	-	TRBJ2-7	ASSPLGLGLYEQY
TRBV6-6	once	TRBJ2-7	ASSYSLAIHEQY
TRBV10-2	-	TRBJ2-7	ASSGGQATYEQY
TRBV6-1	-	TRBJ2-7	ASSEKYWDNGAEQY
TRBV15	-	TRBJ2-1	ATRGKQHNEQF
TRBV4-1	-	TRBJ2-7	ASSQVSSGVRREQY
TRBV5-1	-	TRBJ2-2	ASSSEGIGELF
TRBV7-2	few	TRBJ1-1	ASSSQGGIGTEAF